The rows below give T cell receptor beta chains drawn from one sample of a study of fetal regulatory T cell absence and autoimmunity. The data were produced by immunoSEQ multiplex PCR, yet TCRdb's version contains in-frame clones alone and is incomplete. In the table there are approximately 49,000 clones, roughly four fifths of which are singletons. Sequenced input: cord blood. These receptors originate from a newborn boy with IPEX syndrome. CDR3s leave out the opening cysteine and the closing phenylalanine or tryptophan.

v_gene: TRBV4-1
len: 12
j_gene: TRBJ1-1
CDR3aa: ASSQDRANTEAF

v_gene: TRBV7-8
len: 9
j_gene: TRBJ1-1
CDR3aa: ASSPDTEAF

v_gene: TRBV23-1
len: 14
j_gene: .
CDR3aa: ASTQGLAGSSYEQY

v_gene: TRBV6-5
len: 12
j_gene: TRBJ1-1
CDR3aa: ASSYGQGGTEAF

v_gene: TRBV5-5
len: 13
j_gene: TRBJ2-7
CDR3aa: ASSFTSGSSGEQY

v_gene: TRBV4-1
len: 13
j_gene: TRBJ1-1
CDR3aa: ASSQQGPLNTEAF

v_gene: TRBV6-5
len: 11
j_gene: TRBJ2-2
CDR3aa: ASSRKGAGELF

v_gene: TRBV4-2
len: 13
j_gene: TRBJ1-2
CDR3aa: ASSQMGPTNYGYT

v_gene: TRBV12-5
len: 13
j_gene: TRBJ2-5
CDR3aa: ASGLRRDFKETQY

v_gene: TRBV5-1
len: 11
j_gene: TRBJ1-1
CDR3aa: ASSLAVNTEAF

v_gene: TRBV10-3
len: 12
j_gene: TRBJ2-7
CDR3aa: AISESSGRYEQY

v_gene: TRBV6-1
len: 12
j_gene: TRBJ2-7
CDR3aa: ASSEPRGSYEQY

v_gene: TRBV25-1
len: 13
j_gene: TRBJ2-7
CDR3aa: ASSTAGTGSHEQY

v_gene: TRBV9
len: 12
j_gene: TRBJ2-1
CDR3aa: ASSPGGVANEQF

v_gene: TRBV30
len: 13
j_gene: TRBJ2-3
CDR3aa: AWTTSGGWADTQY

v_gene: TRBV5-1
len: 12
j_gene: TRBJ2-2
CDR3aa: ASSFRHPTGELF

v_gene: TRBV15
len: 14
j_gene: TRBJ2-7
CDR3aa: ATSSPDRGGSYEQY

v_gene: TRBV2
len: 12
j_gene: TRBJ2-7
CDR3aa: ASRARRGPHEQY

v_gene: TRBV20-1
len: 9
j_gene: TRBJ1-1
CDR3aa: SARMTTEAF

v_gene: TRBV19
len: 11
j_gene: TRBJ1-1
CDR3aa: ASSITANTEAF

v_gene: TRBV10-3
len: 12
j_gene: TRBJ2-7
CDR3aa: AIKRTGGSYEQY

v_gene: TRBV18
len: 18
j_gene: TRBJ2-6
CDR3aa: ASSPQLSGGGYSGANVLT

v_gene: TRBV4-1
len: 11
j_gene: TRBJ2-5
CDR3aa: ASSQAFLETQY

v_gene: TRBV6-6
len: 13
j_gene: TRBJ1-5
CDR3aa: ASSYRRSSNQPQH

v_gene: TRBV5-4
len: 12
j_gene: TRBJ1-4
CDR3aa: ASSLWGAREKLF

v_gene: TRBV2
len: 13
j_gene: TRBJ2-2
CDR3aa: ASSEQAANTGELF

v_gene: TRBV13
len: 12
j_gene: TRBJ1-2
CDR3aa: ASSSWTDNYGYT

v_gene: TRBV5-8
len: 13
j_gene: TRBJ2-1
CDR3aa: ASSFMGSSYNEQF

v_gene: TRBV13
len: 13
j_gene: TRBJ2-1
CDR3aa: ASSPTSGSIHEQF

v_gene: TRBV5-1
len: 9
j_gene: TRBJ1-2
CDR3aa: ASSSGNGYT

v_gene: TRBV5-8
len: 17
j_gene: TRBJ1-5
CDR3aa: ASSLSRGRQAYSNQPQH

v_gene: TRBV4-1
len: 13
j_gene: TRBJ2-7
CDR3aa: ASSQVPHASYEQY